Here is one TCR beta chain with its context. The study drew its donors from healthy HIV-negative adults without recent acute infections or vaccinations. This entry comes from a study of shared clonotypes between healthy human individuals. Investigators spread the genomic DNA of each subset evenly over several immunoSEQ plates. Profiled with immunoSEQ multiplex PCR; TCRdb holds only in-frame clones, not every one. Here the sample spans some 510,000 clones, approximately 85% being singletons. Trimming removed 7 bases from V and 7 bases from J; junction bases left unmatched: 13. This CDR3 has 14 amino acids. The V gene's germline CDR1 is WNHNN and CDR2 SYGVQD (reference sequence).

The sequence derives from a middle-aged woman in good health. Some clones in this sample may be carry-over from other donors' samples. Sequencing was done on a sample of PBMCs. The J gene is TRBJ2-7, the V gene TRBV10-1, with 7 bases fitting TRBD2. The chain's CDR3 is CASIRLALEQEQYF. The CDR3 DNA reads TGCGCCAGCATTCGACTAGCCCTGGAACAGGAGCAGTACTTC.